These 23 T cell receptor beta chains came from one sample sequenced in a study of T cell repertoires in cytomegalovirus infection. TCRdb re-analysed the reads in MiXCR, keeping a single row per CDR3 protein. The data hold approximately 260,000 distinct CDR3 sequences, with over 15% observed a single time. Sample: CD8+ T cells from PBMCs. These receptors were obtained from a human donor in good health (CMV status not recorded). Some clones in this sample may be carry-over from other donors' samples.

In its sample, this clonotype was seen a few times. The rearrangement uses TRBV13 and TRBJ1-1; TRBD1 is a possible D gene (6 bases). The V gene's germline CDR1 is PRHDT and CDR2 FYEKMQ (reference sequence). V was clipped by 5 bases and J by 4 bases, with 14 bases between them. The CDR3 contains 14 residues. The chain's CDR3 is CASSRGAVGTEAFF. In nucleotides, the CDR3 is TGTGCCAGCAGCCGGGGGGCGGTCGGCACTGAAGCTTTCTTT.

The CDR3 region is CASGTASYNEQFF. The CDR3 DNA reads TGTGCCAGCGGGACAGCTTCCTACAATGAGCAGTTCTTC. The V gene is TRBV6-2 or TRBV6-3, the J gene TRBJ2-1; 7 nucleotides line up with TRBD1. Germline V CDR1 and CDR2: MNHEY, SVGEGT. The CDR3 covers 13 residues. V gave up 8 bases and J gave up 1 base; unmatched junction bases: 2.

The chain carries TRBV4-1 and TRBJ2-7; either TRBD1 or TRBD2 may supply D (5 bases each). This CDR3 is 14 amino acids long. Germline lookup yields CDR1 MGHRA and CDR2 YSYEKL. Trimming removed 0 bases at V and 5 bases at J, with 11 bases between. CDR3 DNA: TGCGCCAGCAGCCAAGAAGAGGGGTTCCACGAGCAGTACTTC. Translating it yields CASSQEEGFHEQYF.

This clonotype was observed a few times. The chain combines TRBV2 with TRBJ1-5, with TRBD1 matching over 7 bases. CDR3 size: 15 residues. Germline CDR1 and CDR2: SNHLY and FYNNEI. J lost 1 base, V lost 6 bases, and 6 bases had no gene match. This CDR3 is CASRAGQLSNQPQHF. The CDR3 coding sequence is TGTGCCAGCAGAGCGGGACAGTTGAGCAATCAGCCCCAGCATTTT.

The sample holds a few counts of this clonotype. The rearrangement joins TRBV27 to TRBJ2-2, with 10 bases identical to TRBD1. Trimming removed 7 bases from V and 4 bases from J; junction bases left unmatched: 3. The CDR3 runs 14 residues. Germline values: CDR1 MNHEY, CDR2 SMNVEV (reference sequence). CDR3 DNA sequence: TGTGCCAGCAACGACAGGGGGCGCACCGGGGAGCTGTTTTTT. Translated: CASNDRGRTGELFF.

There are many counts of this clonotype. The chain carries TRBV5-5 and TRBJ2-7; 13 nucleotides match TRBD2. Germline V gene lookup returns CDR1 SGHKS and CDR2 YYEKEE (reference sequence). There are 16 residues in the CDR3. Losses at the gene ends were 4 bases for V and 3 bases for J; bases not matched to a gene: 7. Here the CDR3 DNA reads TGTGCCAGCAGCCTGTTGACTAGCGGGGGGAGCTACGAGCAGTACTTC. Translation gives CASSLLTSGGSYEQYF. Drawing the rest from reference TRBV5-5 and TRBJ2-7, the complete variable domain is DAGVTQSPTHLIKTRGQQVTLRCSPISGHKSVSWYQQVLGQGPQFIFQYYEKEERGRGNFPDRFSARQFPNYSSELNVNALLLGDSALYLCASSLLTSGGSYEQYFGPGTRLTVT.

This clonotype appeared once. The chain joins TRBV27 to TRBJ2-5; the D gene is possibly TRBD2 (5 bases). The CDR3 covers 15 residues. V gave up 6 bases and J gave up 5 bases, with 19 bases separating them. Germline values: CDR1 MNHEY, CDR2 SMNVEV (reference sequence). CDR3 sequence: CASSQTGLRGETQYF. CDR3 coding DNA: TGTGCCAGCAGCCAAACCGGACTCCGCGGGGAGACCCAGTACTTC.

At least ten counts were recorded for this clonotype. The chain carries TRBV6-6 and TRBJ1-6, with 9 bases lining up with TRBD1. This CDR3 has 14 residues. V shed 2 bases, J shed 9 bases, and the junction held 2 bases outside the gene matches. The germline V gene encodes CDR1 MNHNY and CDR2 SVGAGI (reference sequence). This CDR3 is CASSYPDRGSPLHF. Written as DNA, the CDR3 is TGTGCCAGCAGTTACCCGGACAGGGGTTCACCCCTCCACTTT.

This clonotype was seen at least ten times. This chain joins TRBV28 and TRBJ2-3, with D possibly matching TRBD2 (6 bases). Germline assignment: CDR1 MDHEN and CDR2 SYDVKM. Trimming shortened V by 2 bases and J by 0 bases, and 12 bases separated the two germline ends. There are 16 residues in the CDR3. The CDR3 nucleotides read TGTGCCAGCAGTTTAGATGGGACTGGCAGCACAGATACGCAGTATTTT. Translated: CASSLDGTGSTDTQYF.

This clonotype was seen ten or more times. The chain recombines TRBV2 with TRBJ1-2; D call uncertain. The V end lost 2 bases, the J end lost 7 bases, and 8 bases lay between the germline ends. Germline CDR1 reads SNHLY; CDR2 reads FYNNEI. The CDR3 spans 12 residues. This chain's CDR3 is CASSESIAGYTF. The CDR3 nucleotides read TGTGCCAGCAGTGAATCAATAGCTGGCTACACCTTC.

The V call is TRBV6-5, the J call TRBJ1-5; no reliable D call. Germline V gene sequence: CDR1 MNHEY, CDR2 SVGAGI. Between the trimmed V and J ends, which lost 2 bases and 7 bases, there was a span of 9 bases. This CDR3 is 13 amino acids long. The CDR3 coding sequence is TGTGCCAGCAGTTACGAGGGCGGGCAGCCCCAGCATTTT. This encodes CASSYEGGQPQHF.

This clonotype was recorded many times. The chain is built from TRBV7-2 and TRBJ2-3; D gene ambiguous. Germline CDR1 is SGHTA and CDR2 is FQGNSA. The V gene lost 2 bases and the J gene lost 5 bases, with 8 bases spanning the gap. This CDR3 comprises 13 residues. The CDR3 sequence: CASSLFRLDTQYF. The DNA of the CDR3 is TGTGCCAGCAGCTTATTTAGGTTAGATACGCAGTATTTT.

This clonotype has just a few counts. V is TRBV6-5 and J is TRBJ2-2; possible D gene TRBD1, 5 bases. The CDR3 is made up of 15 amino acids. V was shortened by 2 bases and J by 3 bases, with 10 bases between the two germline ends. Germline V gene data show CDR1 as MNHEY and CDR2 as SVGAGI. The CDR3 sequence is CASSYAGIYTGELFF. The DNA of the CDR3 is TGTGCCAGCAGTTACGCAGGGATATACACCGGGGAGCTGTTTTTT.

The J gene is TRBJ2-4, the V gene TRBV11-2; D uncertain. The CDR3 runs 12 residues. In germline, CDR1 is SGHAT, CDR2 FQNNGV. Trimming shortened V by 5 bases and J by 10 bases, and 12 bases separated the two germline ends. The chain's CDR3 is CASSPLGGIQYF. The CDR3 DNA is TGTGCCAGCAGCCCACTCGGTGGGATTCAGTACTTC.

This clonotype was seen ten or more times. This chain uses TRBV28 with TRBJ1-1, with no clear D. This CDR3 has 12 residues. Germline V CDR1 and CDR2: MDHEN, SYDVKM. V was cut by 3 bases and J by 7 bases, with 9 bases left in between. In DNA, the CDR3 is TGTGCCAGCAGTTTGAGTGTAGATGAAGCTTTCTTT. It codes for CASSLSVDEAFF.

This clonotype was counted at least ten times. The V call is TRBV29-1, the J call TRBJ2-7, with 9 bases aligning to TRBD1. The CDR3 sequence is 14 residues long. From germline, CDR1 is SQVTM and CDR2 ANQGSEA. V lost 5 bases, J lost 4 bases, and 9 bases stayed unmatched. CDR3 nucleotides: TGCAGCGTTTACATTGGACAGGGGCAGTACGAGCAGTACTTC. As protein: CSVYIGQGQYEQYF.

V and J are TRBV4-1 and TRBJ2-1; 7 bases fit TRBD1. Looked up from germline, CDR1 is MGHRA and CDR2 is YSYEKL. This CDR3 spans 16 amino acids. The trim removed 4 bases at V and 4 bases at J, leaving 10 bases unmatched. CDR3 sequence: CASSRLTGLLYNEQFF. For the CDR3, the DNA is TGCGCCAGCAGCCGTTTGACAGGGCTACTATACAATGAGCAGTTCTTC.

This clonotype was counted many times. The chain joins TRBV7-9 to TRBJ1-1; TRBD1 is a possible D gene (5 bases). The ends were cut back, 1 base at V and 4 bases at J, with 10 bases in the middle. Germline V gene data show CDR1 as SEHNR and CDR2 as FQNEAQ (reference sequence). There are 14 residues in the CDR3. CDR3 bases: TGTGCCAGCAGCTTAGTGGGGGAGTTCACTGAAGCTTTCTTT. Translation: CASSLVGEFTEAFF.

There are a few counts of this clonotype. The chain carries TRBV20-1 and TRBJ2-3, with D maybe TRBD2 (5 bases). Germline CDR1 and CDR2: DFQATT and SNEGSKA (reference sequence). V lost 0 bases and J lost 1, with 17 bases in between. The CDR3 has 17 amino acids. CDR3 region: CSARDTLKAVRTDTQYF. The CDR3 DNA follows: TGCAGTGCTAGAGATACGTTAAAAGCGGTACGCACAGATACGCAGTATTTT.

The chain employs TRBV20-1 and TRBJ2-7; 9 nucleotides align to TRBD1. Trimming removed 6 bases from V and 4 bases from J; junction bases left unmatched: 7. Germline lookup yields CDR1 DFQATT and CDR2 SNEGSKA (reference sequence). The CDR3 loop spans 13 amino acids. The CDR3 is CSAIQGAGYEQYF. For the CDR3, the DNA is TGCAGTGCCATACAGGGGGCAGGTTACGAGCAGTACTTC.

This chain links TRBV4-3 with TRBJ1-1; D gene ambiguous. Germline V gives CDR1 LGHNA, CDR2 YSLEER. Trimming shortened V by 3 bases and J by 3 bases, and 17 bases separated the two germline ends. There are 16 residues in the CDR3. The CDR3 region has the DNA TGCGCCAGCAGCCAGAACATTATTAGGGTGGACACTGAAGCTTTCTTT. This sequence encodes CASSQNIIRVDTEAFF.

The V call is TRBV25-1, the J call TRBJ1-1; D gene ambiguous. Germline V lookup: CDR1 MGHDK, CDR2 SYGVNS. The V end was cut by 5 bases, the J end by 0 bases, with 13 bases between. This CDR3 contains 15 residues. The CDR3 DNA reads TGTGCCAGCAGTTTTGGTTACGGAATGAACACTGAAGCTTTCTTT. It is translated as CASSFGYGMNTEAFF.

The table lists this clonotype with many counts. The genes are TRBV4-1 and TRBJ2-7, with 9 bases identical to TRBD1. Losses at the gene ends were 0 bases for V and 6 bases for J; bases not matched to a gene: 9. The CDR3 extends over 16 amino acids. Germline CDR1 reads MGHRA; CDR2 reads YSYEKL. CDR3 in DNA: TGCGCCAGCAGCCAAGATCCCGGGACAGGGTTCTCCGAGCAGTACTTC. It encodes CASSQDPGTGFSEQYF.